The present T cell receptor beta chain was sequenced within a study of blood T cell repertoires in COVID-19. Study overall: T cells, B-cell-depleted T cells, or PBMCs supplied cDNA or gDNA.

Clones were read by immunoSEQ multiplex PCR, and TCRdb kept only the in-frame ones, dropping some. This sample has a few hundred thousand clones, with about 91% found just once. Looked up from germline, CDR1 is KGHDR and CDR2 is SFDVKD. V lost 6 bases to trimming and J lost 4 bases; unmatched junction nucleotides: 7. There are 16 residues in the CDR3. This clonotype was sampled from a woman aged 40 to 49 who had recovered from COVID-19. The sequenced sample consisted of peripheral blood. This chain uses TRBV24-1 with TRBJ2-3; the match to TRBD2 covers 12 bases. This CDR3 reads CATSLTLAGGADTQYF. For the CDR3, the DNA is TGTGCCACCAGTTTGACCCTAGCGGGGGGGGCAGATACGCAGTATTTT.